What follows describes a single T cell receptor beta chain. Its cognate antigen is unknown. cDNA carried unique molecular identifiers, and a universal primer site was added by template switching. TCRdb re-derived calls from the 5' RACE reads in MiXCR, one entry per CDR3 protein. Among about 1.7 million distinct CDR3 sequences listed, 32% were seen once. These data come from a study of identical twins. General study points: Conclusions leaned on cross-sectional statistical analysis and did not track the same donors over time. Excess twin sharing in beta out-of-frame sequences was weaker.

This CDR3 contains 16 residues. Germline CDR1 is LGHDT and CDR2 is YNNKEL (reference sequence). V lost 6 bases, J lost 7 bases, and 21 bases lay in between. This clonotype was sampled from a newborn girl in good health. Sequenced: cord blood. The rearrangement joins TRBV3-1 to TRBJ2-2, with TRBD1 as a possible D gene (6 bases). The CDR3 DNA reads TGTGCCAGCAGACCGGTTTACAGGGTTGGGAGCGGGGAGCTGTTTTTT. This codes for CASRPVYRVGSGELFF.